The TCR beta chain described here comes from a study of blood T cell repertoires in COVID-19 (dated by TCRdb to between 2020 and 2021). Background for the entire study: Collaborator samples came from the United States, Italy and Spain and covered acute and convalescent phases of COVID-19. The repertoires were released in a freely available public database intended as a resource for research on the immune response to SARS-CoV-2. Nearly every sample came with metadata listing a de-identified subject ID, COVID-19 status, age in years and sex. The material from the prospective study consisted of cDNA or gDNA derived from T cells, B-cell-depleted T cells, or PBMCs. Where available, HLA class I and class II types were taken from metadata supplied by the sample provider and were not determined by assay-based typing. The dataset comprised deeply sampled blood TCRbeta repertoires from subjects exposed to, actively infected with, or recovered from COVID-19. The samples were drawn from the first 160 participants of the ongoing ImmuneRACE study and from 1,254 subjects provided by 6 global collaborators.

The immunoSEQ Assay, a bias-controlled multiplex PCR, was used to amplify TCRbeta CDR3 regions from genomic DNA. Under the source paper's analysis protocol: The number of nucleated cells in each sample was estimated by amplification of reference gene primers within the assay. To quantify the absolute abundance of each unique TCRbeta CDR3 rearrangement, sequence reads were collapsed and filtered. Productive Simpson clonality was computed per sample as the square root of Simpson's diversity index over productive rearrangements. Imported from immuneACCESS, the table was reduced by TCRdb to in-frame sequences with V and J called. These copies leave out some clones; in studies compared against another copy, an unresolved V gene accounts for under half, and the cause of the remainder is not known. The V and J calls and clone size were taken over from that table, and D and trimming were inferred from the DNA. Across this sample there are 250,000 to 300,000 clones, with 89% seen only once. Clones ranked in the top ten supply roughly 4.5% of the sample.

The research as a whole found: How much clinical and demographic metadata was included differed by source and by participant, and the metadata was provided uncurated.

Samples from volunteer blood donors who had recovered from COVID-19 were contributed by a second Seattle source. The collaborating institutions used their own protocols to collect whole blood in K2EDTA tubes. Collaborator samples were shipped for TCRbeta analysis as frozen whole blood, isolated PBMCs, or DNA extracted from either sample type. Comments on this clone: No cognate antigen has been identified for it. Nothing much larger sits one base from this clone, and base qualities are not available.

CDR3 length: 15 amino acids, cysteine to phenylalanine. Only CDR3 DNA is held: 45 bases, read in frame from base 1. Looking up the germline V gene yields CDR1 LGHNT and CDR2 FRNRAP. The V end gives up 0 bases and the J end 8 bases, leaving 4 bases in the junction not matched to a gene. Material: peripheral blood. The chain was built from TRBV12-5 and TRBJ2-1; 10 central nucleotides agree with TRBD1. This receptor was identified in a woman in her thirties or forties who had recovered from COVID-19. The CDR3 protein is CASGLVRDRGDEQFF. In nucleotide form, the sequence is TGTGCTAGTGGTTTGGTAAGGGACAGGGGCGATGAGCAGTTCTTC.